This T cell receptor (beta chain) was retrieved from a study of cytomegalovirus exposure and HLA in healthy donors. For the study at large: The 550 to 800 first-cohort repertoires and the 100 to 150 validation repertoires shared the same platform, a later analysis reported. Study conclusions and caveats: Researchers catalogued approximately 160 TCR beta chains as cytomegalovirus-associated. Rare TCR sequences dominated, though some public TCRs recurred in many donors.

The sample holds one count of this clone. The antigen is unknown. Only in-frame clones appear in the TCRdb table, and some are missing; sequencing was by immunoSEQ multiplex PCR. The sample yields around 150,000 clones, around four fifths seen once. CDR1 LNHNV and CDR2 YYDKDF come from the germline V gene (reference sequence). There are 18 residues in the CDR3. V shed 5 bases and J 3 bases; nucleotides not matched to a gene: 12. This sequence joins TRBV15 and TRBJ2-1, with 11 bases lining up with TRBD2. The sample taken for sequencing was PBMCs. The clonotype was recovered from a man in his thirties or forties in good health and CMV-seropositive. The CDR3 DNA follows: TGTGCCACCAGCCCAATTGGACTAGCGGGTACCGTCTACAATGAGCAGTTCTTC. Its protein is CATSPIGLAGTVYNEQFF.